The 2 T cell receptor beta chains reported below all come from one sample, sequenced in a study of patients and donors after allogeneic stem cell transplantation. Each CDR3 protein is one row after TCRdb ran MiXCR on the RT-PCR reads. The sample holds approximately 160,000 distinct CDR3 sequences, 20% to 25% seen once. The sequencing input was blood, either unsorted or a sorted T cell fraction (not recorded which). Source of these receptors: a human donor who was either an allogeneic HSCT recipient or a stem cell or donor lymphocyte infusion donor (not recorded which). It is not recorded whose cells these are; they may come from a transplant donor.

This clonotype came up a few times. In DNA, the CDR3 is TGTGCCAGCAGCCCCCGCGGAGGGGACGTCGGCTACACCTTC. This gives the protein CASSPRGGDVGYTF. This chain connects TRBV7-3 to TRBJ1-2; TRBD1 is a possible D gene (5 bases). The CDR3 is 14 amino acids. V was pared by 5 bases and J by 8 bases, with 18 bases between. CDR1 is SGHTA, CDR2 FQGTGA, per germline.

The gene calls are TRBV20-1 and TRBJ1-2; D gene unclear. Germline V lookup: CDR1 DFQATT, CDR2 SNEGSKA (reference sequence). The ends were cut back, 6 bases at V and 6 bases at J, with 20 bases in the middle. This CDR3 is built from 14 residues. The CDR3 loop is CSATEGVYRDGYTF. Here the CDR3 DNA reads TGCAGTGCAACGGAGGGTGTTTATAGGGATGGCTACACCTTC.